A selection of T cell receptor beta chains follows, all from one sample in a study of molecular identifiers for immune sequencing clone quantification. MiXCR was run by TCRdb on the PCR reads, yielding one entry per CDR3 protein. The profile shows over 550,000 distinct CDR3 sequences, 25% of them singletons. Sequenced: naive CD8+ T cells from blood, with Jurkat cell RNA spiked in. The receptors originated from a human donor in good health. Some libraries in this study had Jurkat cell RNA spiked in. Both conserved end residues are part of each CDR3. A D gene is named only where the DNA matches it firmly. A row's size may be missing; if present it is once, few, many or a size class.

.	.	15	TRBV28	TRBJ2-5	CASSFLRTLRETQYF	TGTGCCAGCAGTTTTTTAAGGACCCTTCGGGAGACCCAGTACTTC
few	TRBD1	20	TRBV25-1	TRBJ2-1	CASSVAGTGVFPSSYNEQFF	TGTGCCAGCAGTGTAGCCGGGACAGGGGTCTTCCCCAGCTCCTACAATGAGCAGTTCTTC
.	.	15	TRBV4-3	TRBJ2-7	CASSQSSSRVYEQYF	TGCGCCAGCAGCCAGAGTTCGAGCAGGGTGTACGAGCAGTACTTC
.	.	17	TRBV19	TRBJ2-5	CASSIDRAYTYQETQYF	TGTGCCAGTAGTATAGATCGGGCTTATACATACCAAGAGACCCAGTACTTC
.	TRBD1	19	TRBV6-1	TRBJ1-5	CASREGDRALRYSNQPQHF	TGTGCCAGCAGGGAGGGGGACAGGGCGCTTAGGTATAGCAATCAGCCCCAGCATTTT
.	.	15	TRBV4-3	TRBJ2-7	CASSPGRGSTYEQYF	TGCGCCAGCAGCCCCGGTCGGGGCAGTACCTACGAGCAGTACTTC
many	TRBD2	14	TRBV20-1	TRBJ2-7	CSARGTSVSYEQYF	TGCAGTGCTAGGGGGACTAGCGTGTCCTACGAGCAGTACTTC
.	TRBD2	15	TRBV4-3	TRBJ2-7	CARSQARGGGYEQYF	TGCGCCCGCAGCCAAGCACGGGGGGGCGGGTACGAGCAGTACTTC
.	.	15	TRBV3-1	TRBJ2-3	CASSQDGGHTDTQYF	TGTGCCAGCAGCCAAGATGGGGGGCACACAGATACGCAGTATTTT
.	TRBD2	17	TRBV20-1	TRBJ2-7	CSARETMSGGAAYEQYF	TGCAGTGCTAGAGAGACTATGAGCGGGGGGGCGGCTTACGAGCAGTACTTC
.	.	15	TRBV7-9	TRBJ1-5	CASSPGPNSNQPQHF	TGTGCCAGCAGCCCGGGACCTAATAGCAATCAGCCCCAGCATTTT